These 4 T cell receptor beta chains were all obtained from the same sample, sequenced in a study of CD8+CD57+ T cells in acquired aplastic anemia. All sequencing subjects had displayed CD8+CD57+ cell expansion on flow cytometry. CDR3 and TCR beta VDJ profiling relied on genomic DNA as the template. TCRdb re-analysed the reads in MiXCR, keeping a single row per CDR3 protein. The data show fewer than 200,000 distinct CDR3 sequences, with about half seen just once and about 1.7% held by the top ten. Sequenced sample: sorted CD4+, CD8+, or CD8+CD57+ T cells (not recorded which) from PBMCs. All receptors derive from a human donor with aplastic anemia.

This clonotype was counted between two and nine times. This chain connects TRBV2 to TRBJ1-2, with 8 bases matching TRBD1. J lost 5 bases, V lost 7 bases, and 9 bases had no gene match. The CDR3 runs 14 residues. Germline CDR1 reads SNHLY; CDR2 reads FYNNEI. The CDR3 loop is CASTTGAFRYGYTF. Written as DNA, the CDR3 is TGTGCCAGCACGACAGGGGCGTTTAGGTATGGCTACACCTTC. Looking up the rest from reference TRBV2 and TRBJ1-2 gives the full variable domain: EPEVTQTPSHQVTQMGQEVILRCVPISNHLYFYWYRQILGQKVEFLVSFYNNEISEKSEIFDDQFSVERPDGSNFTLKIRSTKLEDSAMYFCASTTGAFRYGYTFGSGTRLTVV.

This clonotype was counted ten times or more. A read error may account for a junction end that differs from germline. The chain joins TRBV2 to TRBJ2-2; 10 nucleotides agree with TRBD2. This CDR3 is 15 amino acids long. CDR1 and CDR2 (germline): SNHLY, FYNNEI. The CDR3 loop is CASREAGGPLGELFF. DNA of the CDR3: TGTGCCAGCAGAGAAGCGGGAGGGCCCCTCGGGGAGCTGTTTTTT.

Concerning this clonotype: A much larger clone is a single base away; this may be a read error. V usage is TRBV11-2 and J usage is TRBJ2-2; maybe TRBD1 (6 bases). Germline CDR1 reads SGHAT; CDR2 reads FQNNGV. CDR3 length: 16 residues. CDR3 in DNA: TGTGCCAGCCGGGCGCTGGGGGCAGGGAACACCGGGGAGCCGTTTTTT. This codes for CASRALGAGNTGEPFF.

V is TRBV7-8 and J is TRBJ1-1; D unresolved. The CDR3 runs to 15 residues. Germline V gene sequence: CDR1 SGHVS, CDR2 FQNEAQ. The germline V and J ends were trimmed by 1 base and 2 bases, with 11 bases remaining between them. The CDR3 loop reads CASSLGVYSNTEAFF. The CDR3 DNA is TGTGCCAGCAGCTTAGGAGTTTATTCAAACACTGAAGCTTTCTTT.